The clone carrying this T cell receptor (beta chain) was seen a handful of times. Its antigen is currently unknown. Cultured CD4+ T cell DNA underwent sequencing with the Oncomine TCR Beta short-read assay. MiXCR, run by TCRdb on the PCR reads, gives a single entry per CDR3 protein. In the table there are over 8,500 distinct CDR3 sequences, 20% to 30% of which are singletons. The treatment here: approximately nine-day PBMC culture with coronavirus spike peptide pools or control peptides (ViraFEST assay). This entry belongs to a study of vaccination and CD4 T cells after COVID-19. Study overall: Stimuli were overlapping spike peptide pools of SARS-CoV-2 and three common cold coronaviruses (HCoV-NL63, HCoV-OC43, HCoV-229E).

Germline V gene data show CDR1 as LGHNA and CDR2 as YSLEER. The CDR3 loop spans 17 amino acids. Trimming removed 0 bases at V and 3 bases at J, with 14 bases between. V gene TRBV4-3 combines with J gene TRBJ2-2, with no clear D. The sample consisted of CD4+ T cells from blood, cultured in vitro, taken after SARS-CoV-2 vaccination. This TCR came from a human donor who had recovered from COVID-19. The CDR3 is CASSQDYAGSYTGELFF. The CDR3 DNA follows: TGCGCCAGCAGCCAAGATTACGCTGGGTCGTACACCGGGGAGCTGTTTTTT.